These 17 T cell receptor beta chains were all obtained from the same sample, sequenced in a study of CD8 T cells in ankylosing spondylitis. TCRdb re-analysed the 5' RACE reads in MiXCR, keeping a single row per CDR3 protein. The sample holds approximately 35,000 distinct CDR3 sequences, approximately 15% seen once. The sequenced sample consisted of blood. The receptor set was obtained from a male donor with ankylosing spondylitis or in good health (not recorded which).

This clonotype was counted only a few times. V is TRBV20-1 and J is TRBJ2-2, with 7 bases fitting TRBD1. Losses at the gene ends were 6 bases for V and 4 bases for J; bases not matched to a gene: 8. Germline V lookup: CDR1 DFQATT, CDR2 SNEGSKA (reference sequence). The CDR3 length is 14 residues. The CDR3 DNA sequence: TGCAGTGCCGCGACAGGGCCGGGCACCGGGGAGCTGTTTTTT. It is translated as CSAATGPGTGELFF.

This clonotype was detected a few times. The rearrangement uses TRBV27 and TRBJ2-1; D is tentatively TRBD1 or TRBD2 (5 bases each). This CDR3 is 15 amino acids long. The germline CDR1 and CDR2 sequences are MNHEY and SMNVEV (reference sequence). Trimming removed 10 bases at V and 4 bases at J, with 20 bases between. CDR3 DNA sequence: TGTGCCACAAAGACAACCGGGACGACATACAATGAGCAGTTCTTC. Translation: CATKTTGTTYNEQFF.

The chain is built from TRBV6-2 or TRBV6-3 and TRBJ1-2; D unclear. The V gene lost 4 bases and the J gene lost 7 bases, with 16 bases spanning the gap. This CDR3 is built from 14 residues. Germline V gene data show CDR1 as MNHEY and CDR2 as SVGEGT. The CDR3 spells CASSFSPTRVGYTF. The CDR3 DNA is TGTGCCAGCAGTTTTTCCCCCACCCGTGTTGGCTACACCTTC.

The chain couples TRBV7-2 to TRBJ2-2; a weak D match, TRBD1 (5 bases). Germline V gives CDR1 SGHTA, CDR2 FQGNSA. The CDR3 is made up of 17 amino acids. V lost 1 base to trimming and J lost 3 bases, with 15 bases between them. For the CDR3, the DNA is TGTGCCAGCAGCTTAGTCTATGGGATAGGGGACACCGGGGAGCTGTTTTTT. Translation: CASSLVYGIGDTGELFF.

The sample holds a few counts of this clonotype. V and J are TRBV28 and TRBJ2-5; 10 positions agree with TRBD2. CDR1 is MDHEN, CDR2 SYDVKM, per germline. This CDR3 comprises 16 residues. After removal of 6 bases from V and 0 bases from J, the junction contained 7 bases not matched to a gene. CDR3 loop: CASRTPGLANQETQYF. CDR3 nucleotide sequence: TGTGCCAGCAGGACCCCGGGACTAGCGAACCAAGAGACCCAGTACTTC.

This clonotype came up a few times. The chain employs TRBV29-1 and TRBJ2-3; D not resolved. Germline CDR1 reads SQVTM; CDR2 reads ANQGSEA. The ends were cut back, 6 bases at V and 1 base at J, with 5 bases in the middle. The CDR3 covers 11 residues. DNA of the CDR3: TGCAGCGTGATCGGCACAGATACGCAGTATTTT. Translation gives CSVIGTDTQYF.

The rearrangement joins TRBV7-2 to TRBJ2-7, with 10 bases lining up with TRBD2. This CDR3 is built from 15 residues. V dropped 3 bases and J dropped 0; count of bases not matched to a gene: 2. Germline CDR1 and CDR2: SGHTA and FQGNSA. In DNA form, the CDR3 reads TGTGCCAGCAGCTTTGCTAGCGGGAGCTCCTACGAGCAGTACTTC. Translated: CASSFASGSSYEQYF.

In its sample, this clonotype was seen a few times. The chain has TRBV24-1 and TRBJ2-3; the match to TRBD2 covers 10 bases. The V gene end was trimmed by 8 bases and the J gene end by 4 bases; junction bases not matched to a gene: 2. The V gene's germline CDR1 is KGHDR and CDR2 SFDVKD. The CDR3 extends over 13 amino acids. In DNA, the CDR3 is TGTGCCACCATGCTAGCGGGGGCAGATACGCAGTATTTT. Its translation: CATMLAGADTQYF.

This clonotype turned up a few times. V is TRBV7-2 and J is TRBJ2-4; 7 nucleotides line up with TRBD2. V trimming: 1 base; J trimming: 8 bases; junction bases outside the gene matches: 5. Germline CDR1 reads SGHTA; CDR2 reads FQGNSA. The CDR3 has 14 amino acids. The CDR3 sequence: CASSLGGGIDIQYF. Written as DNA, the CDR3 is TGTGCCAGCAGCTTAGGGGGGGGGATAGACATTCAGTACTTC.

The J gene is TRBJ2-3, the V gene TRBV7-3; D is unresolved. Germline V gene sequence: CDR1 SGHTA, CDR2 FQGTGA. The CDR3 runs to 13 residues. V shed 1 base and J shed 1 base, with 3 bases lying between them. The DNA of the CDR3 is TGTGCCAGCAGCTTAATTGGCACAGATACGCAGTATTTT. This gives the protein CASSLIGTDTQYF.

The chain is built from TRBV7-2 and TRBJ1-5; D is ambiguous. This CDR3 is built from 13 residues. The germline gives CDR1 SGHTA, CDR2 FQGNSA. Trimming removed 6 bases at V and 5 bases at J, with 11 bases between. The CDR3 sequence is CASRPGRDQPQHF. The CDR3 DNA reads TGTGCCAGCAGACCTGGTAGGGATCAGCCCCAGCATTTT.

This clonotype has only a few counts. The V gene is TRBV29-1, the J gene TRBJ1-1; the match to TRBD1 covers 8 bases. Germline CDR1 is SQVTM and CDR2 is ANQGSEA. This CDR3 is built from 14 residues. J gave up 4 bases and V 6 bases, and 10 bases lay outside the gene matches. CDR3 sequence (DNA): TGCAGCGTCCACAGAGACAGGGGAGCCACTGAAGCTTTCTTT. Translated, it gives CSVHRDRGATEAFF.

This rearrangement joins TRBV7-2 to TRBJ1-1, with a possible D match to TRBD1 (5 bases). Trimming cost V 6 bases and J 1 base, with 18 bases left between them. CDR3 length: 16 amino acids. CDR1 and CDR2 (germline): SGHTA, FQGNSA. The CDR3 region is CASSRGPGLSNTEAFF. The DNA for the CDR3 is TGTGCCAGCAGTCGAGGTCCAGGGCTCTCGAACACTGAAGCTTTCTTT.

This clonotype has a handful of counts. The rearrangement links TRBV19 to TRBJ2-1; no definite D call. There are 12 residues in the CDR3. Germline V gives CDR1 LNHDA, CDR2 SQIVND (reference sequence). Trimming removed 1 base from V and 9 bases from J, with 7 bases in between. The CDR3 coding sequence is TGTGCCAGTAGTATAGGGATCGGTGAGCAGTTCTTC. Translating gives CASSIGIGEQFF.

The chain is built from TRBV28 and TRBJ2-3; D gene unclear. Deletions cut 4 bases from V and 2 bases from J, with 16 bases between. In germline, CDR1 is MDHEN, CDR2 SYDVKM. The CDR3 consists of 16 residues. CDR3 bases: TGTGCCAGCAGTTCTGAGACAAACCTCATCACAGATACGCAGTATTTT. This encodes CASSSETNLITDTQYF.

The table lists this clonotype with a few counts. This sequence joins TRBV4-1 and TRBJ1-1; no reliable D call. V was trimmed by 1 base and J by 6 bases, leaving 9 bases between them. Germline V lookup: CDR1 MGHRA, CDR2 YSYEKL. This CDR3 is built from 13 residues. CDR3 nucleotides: TGCGCCAGCAGCCAAGTCCCAGGCGCTGAAGCTTTCTTT. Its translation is CASSQVPGAEAFF.

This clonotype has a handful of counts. The CDR3 region is CAISEQSYEQYF. The CDR3 DNA reads TGTGCCATCAGTGAGCAGAGCTACGAGCAGTACTTC. The chain combines TRBV10-3 with TRBJ2-7; D is ambiguous. Looked up from germline, CDR1 is ENHRY and CDR2 is SYGVKD. This CDR3 has 12 amino acids. Trimming stripped 2 bases from V and 3 bases from J, with 5 bases between.